Included here is one T cell receptor beta chain sequence, with context. After removal of 1 base from V and 5 bases from J, the junction contained 14 bases not matched to a gene. CDR3 size: 18 residues. The germline V gene has CDR1 SGHDN and CDR2 FVKESK. This sample is drawn from a study of T cell changes during pregnancy in multiple sclerosis. Measured with immunoSEQ multiplex PCR; TCRdb has only the in-frame clones, and not every one. The sample holds tens of thousands of clones; roughly nine tenths are singletons and the top ten take about 6.9%. Sequencing used CD8+ T cells from peripheral blood mononuclear cells, obtained in the second trimester of pregnancy. V gene TRBV14 combines with J gene TRBJ2-5, with 9 bases fitting TRBD2. The receptor comes from a female donor with multiple sclerosis, enrolled in a pregnancy study. The CDR3 spells CASSQVGLAGTYVETQYF. The CDR3 DNA reads TGTGCCAGCAGCCAAGTTGGGCTAGCGGGGACCTATGTGGAGACCCAGTACTTC.